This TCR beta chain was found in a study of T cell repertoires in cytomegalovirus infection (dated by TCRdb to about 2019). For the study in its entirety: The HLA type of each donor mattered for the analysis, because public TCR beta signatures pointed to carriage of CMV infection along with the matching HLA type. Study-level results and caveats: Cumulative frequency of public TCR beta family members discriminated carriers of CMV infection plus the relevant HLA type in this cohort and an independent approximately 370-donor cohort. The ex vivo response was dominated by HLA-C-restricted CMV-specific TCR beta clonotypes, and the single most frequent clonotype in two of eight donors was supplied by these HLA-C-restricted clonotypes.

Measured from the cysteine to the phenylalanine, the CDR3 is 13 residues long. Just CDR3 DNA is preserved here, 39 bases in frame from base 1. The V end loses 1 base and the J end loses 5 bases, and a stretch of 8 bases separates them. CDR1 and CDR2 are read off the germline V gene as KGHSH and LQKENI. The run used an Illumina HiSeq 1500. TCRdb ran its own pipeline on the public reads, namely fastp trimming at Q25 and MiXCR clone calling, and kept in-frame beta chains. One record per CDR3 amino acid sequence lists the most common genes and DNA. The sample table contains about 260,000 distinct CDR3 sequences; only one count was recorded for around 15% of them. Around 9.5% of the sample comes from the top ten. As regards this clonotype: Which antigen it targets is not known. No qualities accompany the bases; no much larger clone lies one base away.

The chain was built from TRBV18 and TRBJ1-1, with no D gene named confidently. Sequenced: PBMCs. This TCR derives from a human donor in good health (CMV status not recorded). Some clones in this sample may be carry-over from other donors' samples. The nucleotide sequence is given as TGTGCCAGCTCACCACAGGGAGGGACTGAAGCTTTCTTT. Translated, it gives CASSPQGGTEAFF.